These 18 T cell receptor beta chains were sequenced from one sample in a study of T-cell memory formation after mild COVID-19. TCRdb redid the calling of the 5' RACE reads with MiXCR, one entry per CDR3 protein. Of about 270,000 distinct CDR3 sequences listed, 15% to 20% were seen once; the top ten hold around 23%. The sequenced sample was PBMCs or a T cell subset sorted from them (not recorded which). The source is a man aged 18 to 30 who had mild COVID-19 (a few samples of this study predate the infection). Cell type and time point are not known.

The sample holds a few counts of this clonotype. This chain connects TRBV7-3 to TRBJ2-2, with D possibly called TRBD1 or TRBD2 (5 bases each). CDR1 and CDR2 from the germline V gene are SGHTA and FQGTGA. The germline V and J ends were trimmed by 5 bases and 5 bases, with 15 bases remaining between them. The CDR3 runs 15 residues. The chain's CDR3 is CASSHAAGGTGELFF. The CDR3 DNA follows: TGTGCCAGCAGCCACGCCGCTGGGGGAACCGGGGAGCTGTTTTTT.

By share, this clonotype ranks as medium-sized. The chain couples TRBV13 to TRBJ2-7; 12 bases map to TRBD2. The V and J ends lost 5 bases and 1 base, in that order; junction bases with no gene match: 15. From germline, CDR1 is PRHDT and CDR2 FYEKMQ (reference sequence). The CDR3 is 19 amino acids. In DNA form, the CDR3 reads TGTGCCAGCAGCCCAAAGACCTCTAGCGGGGGGGCCCGGTCCTACGAGCAGTACTTC. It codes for CASSPKTSSGGARSYEQYF. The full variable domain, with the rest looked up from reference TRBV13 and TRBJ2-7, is AAGVIQSPRHLIKEKRETATLKCYPIPRHDTVYWYQQGPGQDPQFLISFYEKMQSDKGSIPDRFSAQQFSDYHSELNMSSLELGDSALYFCASSPKTSSGGARSYEQYFGPGTRLTVT.

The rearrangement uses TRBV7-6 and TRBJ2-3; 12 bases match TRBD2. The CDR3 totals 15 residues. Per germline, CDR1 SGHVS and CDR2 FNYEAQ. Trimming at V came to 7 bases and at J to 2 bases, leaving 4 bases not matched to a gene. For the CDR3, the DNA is TGTGCCAGCACCCTAGCGGGGGGGAACACAGATACGCAGTATTTT. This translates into CASTLAGGNTDTQYF.

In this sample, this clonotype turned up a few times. In nucleotides, the CDR3 is TGTGCCAGCAGGGCCGGGGTGAGTGAATCACCCCTCCACTTT. It translates to CASRAGVSESPLHF. This chain connects TRBV12-3 or TRBV12-4 to TRBJ1-6; D gene uncertain. Trimming stripped 6 bases from V and 10 bases from J, with 16 bases between. The CDR3 loop spans 14 amino acids.

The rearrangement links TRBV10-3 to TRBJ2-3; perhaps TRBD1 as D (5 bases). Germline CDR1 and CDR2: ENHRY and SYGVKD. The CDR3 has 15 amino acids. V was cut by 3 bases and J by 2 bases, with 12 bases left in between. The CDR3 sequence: CAISDRARLTDTQYF. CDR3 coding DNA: TGTGCCATCAGTGACAGGGCGAGACTCACAGATACGCAGTATTTT.

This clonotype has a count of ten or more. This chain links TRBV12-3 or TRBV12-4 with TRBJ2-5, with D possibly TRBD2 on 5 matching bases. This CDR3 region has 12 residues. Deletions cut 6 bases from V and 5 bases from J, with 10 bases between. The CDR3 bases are TGTGCCAGCAGCTCTCGCGGGGAGACCCAGTACTTC. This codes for CASSSRGETQYF.

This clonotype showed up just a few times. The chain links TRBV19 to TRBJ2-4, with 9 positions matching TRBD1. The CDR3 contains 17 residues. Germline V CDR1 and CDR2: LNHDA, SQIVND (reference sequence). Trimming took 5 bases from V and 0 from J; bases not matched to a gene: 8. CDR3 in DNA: TGTGCCAGTAGTTTCAACAGGGGGCTCGGAGCCAAAAACATTCAGTACTTC. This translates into CASSFNRGLGAKNIQYF.

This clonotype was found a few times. DNA of the CDR3: TGCAGTGCTAGAATTCGGCTCGGGAATTCACCCCTCCACTTT. This translates into CSARIRLGNSPLHF. V usage is TRBV20-1 and J usage is TRBJ1-6; no clear D. V lost 2 bases and J lost 7, with 12 bases in between. Germline V CDR1 and CDR2: DFQATT, SNEGSKA (reference sequence). The CDR3 runs 14 residues.

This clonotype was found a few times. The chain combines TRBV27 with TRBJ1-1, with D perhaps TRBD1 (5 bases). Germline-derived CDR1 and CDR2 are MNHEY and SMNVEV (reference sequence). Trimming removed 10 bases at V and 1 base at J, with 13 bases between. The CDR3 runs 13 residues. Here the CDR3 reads CATWDLGNTEAFF. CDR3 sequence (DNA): TGTGCCACCTGGGACCTGGGGAACACTGAAGCTTTCTTT.

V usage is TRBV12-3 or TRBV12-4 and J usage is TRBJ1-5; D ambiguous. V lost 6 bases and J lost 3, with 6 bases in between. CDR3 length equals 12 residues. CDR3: CASSSNNQPQHF. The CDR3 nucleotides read TGTGCCAGCAGCTCGAACAATCAGCCCCAGCATTTT.

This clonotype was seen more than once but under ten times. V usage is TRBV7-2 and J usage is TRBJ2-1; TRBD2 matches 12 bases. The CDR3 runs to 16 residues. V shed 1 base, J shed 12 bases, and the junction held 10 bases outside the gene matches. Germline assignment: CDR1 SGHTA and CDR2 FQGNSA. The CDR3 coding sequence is TGTGCCAGCAGCTTAGAGTGGACTAGCGGGGCTCTTGGGCAGTTCTTC. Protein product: CASSLEWTSGALGQFF.

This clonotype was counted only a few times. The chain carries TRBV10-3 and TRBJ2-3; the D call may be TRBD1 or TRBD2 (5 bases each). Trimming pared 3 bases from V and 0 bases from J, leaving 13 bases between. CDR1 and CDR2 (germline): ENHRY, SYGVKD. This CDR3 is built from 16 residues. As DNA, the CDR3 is TGTGCCATCAGTGATTGGGGGAAGGTCAGCACAGATACGCAGTATTTT. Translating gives CAISDWGKVSTDTQYF.

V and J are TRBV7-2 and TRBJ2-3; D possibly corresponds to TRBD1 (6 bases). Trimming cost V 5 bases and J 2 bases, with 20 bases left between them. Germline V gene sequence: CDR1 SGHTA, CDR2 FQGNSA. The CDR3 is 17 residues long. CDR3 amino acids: CASSPYGPRGYTDTQYF. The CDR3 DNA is TGTGCCAGCAGCCCGTACGGCCCCAGGGGATACACAGATACGCAGTATTTT.

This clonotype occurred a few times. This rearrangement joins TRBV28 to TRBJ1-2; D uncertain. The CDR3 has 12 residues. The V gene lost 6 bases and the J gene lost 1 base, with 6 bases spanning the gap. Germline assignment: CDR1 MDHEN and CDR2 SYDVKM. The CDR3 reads CASRGSNYGYTF. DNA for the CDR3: TGTGCCAGCAGGGGGAGTAACTATGGCTACACCTTC.

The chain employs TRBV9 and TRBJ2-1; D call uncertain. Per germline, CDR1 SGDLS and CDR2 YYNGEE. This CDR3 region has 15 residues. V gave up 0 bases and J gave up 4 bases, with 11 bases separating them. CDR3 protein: CASSVAQWMYNEQFF. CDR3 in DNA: TGTGCCAGCAGCGTAGCCCAATGGATGTACAATGAGCAGTTCTTC.

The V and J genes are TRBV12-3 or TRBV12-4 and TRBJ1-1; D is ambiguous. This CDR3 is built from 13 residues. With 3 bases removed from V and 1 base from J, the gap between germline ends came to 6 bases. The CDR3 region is CASSFLQNTEAFF. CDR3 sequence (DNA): TGTGCCAGCAGTTTTTTACAGAACACTGAAGCTTTCTTT.

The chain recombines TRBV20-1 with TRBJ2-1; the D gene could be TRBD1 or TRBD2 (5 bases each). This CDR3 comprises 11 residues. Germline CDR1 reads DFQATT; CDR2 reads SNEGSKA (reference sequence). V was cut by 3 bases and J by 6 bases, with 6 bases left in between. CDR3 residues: CSARGPNEQFF. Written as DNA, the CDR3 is TGCAGTGCTAGGGGACCCAATGAGCAGTTCTTC.

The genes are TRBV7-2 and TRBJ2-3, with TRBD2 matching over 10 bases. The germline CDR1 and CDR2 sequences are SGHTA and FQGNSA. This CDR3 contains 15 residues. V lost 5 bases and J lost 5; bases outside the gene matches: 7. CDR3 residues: CASSISGGAGDTQYF. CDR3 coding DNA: TGTGCCAGCAGCATCAGCGGGGGGGCCGGAGATACGCAGTATTTT.